The clone carrying this TCR beta chain has more than one count but fewer than ten. This CDR3 is 15 amino acids long. The germline V gene encodes CDR1 SEHNR and CDR2 FQNEAQ (reference sequence). The trim removed 8 bases at V and 4 bases at J, leaving 8 bases unmatched. This sample stems from a study of T-cell memory formation after mild COVID-19. MiXCR, run by TCRdb on the 5' RACE reads, gives a single entry per CDR3 protein. The data show around 99,000 distinct CDR3 sequences, 14% seen once. Input material: PBMCs or a T cell subset sorted from them (not recorded which). The receptor was derived from a man aged 18 to 30 who had mild COVID-19 (a few samples of this study predate the infection). Cell type and time point are not known. The chain joins TRBV7-9 to TRBJ2-2, with 9 bases matching TRBD1. The DNA of the CDR3 is TGTGCCAGCCGACCACAGGGGGCAGTCACCGGGGAGCTGTTTTTT. As protein: CASRPQGAVTGELFF. The full variable domain, rest sourced from reference TRBV7-9 and TRBJ2-2, is DTGVSQNPRHKITKRGQNVTFRCDPISEHNRLYWYRQTLGQGPEFLTYFQNEAQLEKSRLLSDRFSAERPKGSFSTLEIQRTEQGDSAMYLCASRPQGAVTGELFFGEGSRLTVL.